This entry features one T cell receptor beta chain sequence. This clonotype was detected ten times or more. The target of this receptor is not known. The input lacks base qualities; no much larger clone sits a single base away. V was cut back by 5 bases and J by 6 bases, leaving a gap of 16 bases between them. The CDR1 and CDR2 encoded by the germline V gene are MNHNS and SASEGT. From the cysteine up to the phenylalanine, the CDR3 has a length of 14 residues. Of the read, only the CDR3 DNA is kept; its 42 bases are in frame from base 1. This entry is derived from a study of T cells in Graves' hyperthyroidism and ophthalmopathy (dated by TCRdb to between 2018 and 2020). A note on the overall study: Peripheral blood was sampled at the time of initial diagnosis, prior to any treatment. To identify TCR V-J signatures that set the groups apart, the researchers used a discovery cohort of 100 patients, made up of under 50 with Graves' ophthalmopathy and 57 with stable Graves' hyperthyroidism. An independent validation cohort of around 20 hyperthyroidism patients and 17 patients who later progressed to ophthalmopathy tested prospective prediction of ophthalmopathy. The approximately 100 discovery patients were divided at random into training and test sets in a 7:3 ratio. In several Graves' hyperthyroidism patients, the study also compared T-cell repertoires from thyroid tissue with T-cell repertoires from blood. After blood sampling, hyperthyroidism patients were treated with methimazole at a starting dose of 30 mg daily, and ophthalmopathy patients were treated with high-dose intravenous methylprednisolone. The paper describes TCR Vbeta CDR3 sequencing of some 130 peripheral blood samples, made up of about 40 ophthalmopathy patients, some 76 hyperthyroidism patients and about 17 progressor patients. Study-wide conclusions, independent of this receptor: A 13 V-J signature model separated ophthalmopathy from stable hyperthyroidism, with around 90% sensitivity and roughly 84% specificity in cross-validation and 80%/75% in testing. No statistical method was used to set the sample size in advance, and investigators knew the group allocation. In validation, progression to ophthalmopathy was predicted by the model with more than 65% sensitivity and around 76% specificity, a median of roughly 6 months before onset. Most expanded thyroid clonotypes (frequency above 0.001) were also found in blood, which suggests that blood repertoires may mirror thyroid immune responses.

TCR beta CDR3 regions were amplified from RNA transcripts. The TCR CDR3 was subjected to a first round of RT-PCR using the HTBI primer set and the Qiagen OneStep RT-PCR kit. Libraries were constructed in a second round of multiplex PCR, after which size selection and purification were performed. The libraries were sequenced on an Illumina HiSeq2000 using paired-end 100 bp reads. The source study handled its data this way. SOAPnuke was used to process the raw data, with reads discarded if the reads contained adapters or uncalled bases, had a mean Phred below 15, or lacked an exact constant-primer or identifier match. COPE v1.2.5 was used to merge high-quality paired reads, and clonotypes were defined as unique nucleotide sequences. Clonotypes were aligned to IMGT TRBV, TRBD and TRBJ reference segments using MiTCR v1.1. The analysis was restricted to V-J combinations with a frequency above 0.0001, which together covered 99% to 99.2% of the repertoires. The TCS score was defined as F50 (clonal expansion) divided by E x V (chaos), with BLOSUM62-based TCRdist calculated between CDR3 peptides within each V-J. Welch's t-statistics and random forest reduced 514 V-J features to around 14, which were used in a naive Bayes classifier (R e1071). TCRdb itself trimmed the public reads at Q25 with fastp, ran MiXCR and retained productive beta chains. Identical CDR3 protein sequences are pooled into one entry, listed with their most common genes and DNA. The V and J calls were not made by the authors but by TCRdb's processing. The sample profile shows some 500,000 distinct CDR3 sequences; approximately 15% of them were found once. In total, the top ten clones hold over 15% of the sample.

Graves' hyperthyroidism was defined as stable when no progression to ophthalmopathy occurred over 18 months of follow-up. Hyperthyroidism patients were newly diagnosed, with disease duration under 2 months, and aged 18 to 65 years. Any patient with an uncontrolled infection, another autoimmune disease, pregnancy or lactation was excluded. Clinical symptoms, serum thyroxine and TRAb, thyroid ultrasound, and orbital computed tomography formed the basis for the diagnoses. PBMCs were isolated from more than 9 ml of fresh peripheral blood by Ficoll-Paque density gradient centrifugation. Total RNA was extracted with Trizol reagent, and quality was checked on an Agilent 2100 Bioanalyzer.

This TCR derives from a woman under 30 with Graves' hyperthyroidism. The V gene is TRBV6-1 and the J gene is TRBJ1-2, with a weak D call of TRBD1 (5 bases match). The sequenced material came from blood. The DNA reads as follows: TGTGCCAGCAGTACTTGGGACGGACGAGATGGCTACACCTTC. Its translation reads: CASSTWDGRDGYTF.